This TCR beta chain derives from a study of beta chain features in type 1 diabetes. cDNA synthesis used the whole RNA isolate, giving expressed TCRB sequences. Assay used: immunoSEQ multiplex PCR; TCRdb lists only in-frame clones, some missing. The data contain under 450,000 clones, around 13% of them singletons. The CDR3 has 12 amino acids. Germline loops: CDR1 GTSNPN, CDR2 SVGIG (reference sequence). The V end lost 2 bases, the J end lost 7 bases, and 11 bases lay between the germline ends. The V gene is TRBV30, the J gene TRBJ1-2; no firm D call. Sequenced material: naive CD4+ T cells from blood. This sequence was found in a man aged 30 to 45 in good health. The CDR3 is CAWSPVGIGYTF. CDR3 DNA sequence: TGTGCCTGGAGTCCCGTAGGGATTGGCTACACCTTC.